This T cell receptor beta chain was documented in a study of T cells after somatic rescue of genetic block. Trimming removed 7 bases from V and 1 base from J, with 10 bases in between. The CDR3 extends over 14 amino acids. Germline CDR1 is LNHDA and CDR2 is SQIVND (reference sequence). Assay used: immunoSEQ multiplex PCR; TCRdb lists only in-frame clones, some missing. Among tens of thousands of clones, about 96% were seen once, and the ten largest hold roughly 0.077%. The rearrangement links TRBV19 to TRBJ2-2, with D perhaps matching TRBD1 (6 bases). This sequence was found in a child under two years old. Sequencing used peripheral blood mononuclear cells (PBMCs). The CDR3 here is CASKETGNTGELFF. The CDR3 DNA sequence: TGTGCCAGTAAGGAGACAGGGAACACCGGGGAGCTGTTTTTT.